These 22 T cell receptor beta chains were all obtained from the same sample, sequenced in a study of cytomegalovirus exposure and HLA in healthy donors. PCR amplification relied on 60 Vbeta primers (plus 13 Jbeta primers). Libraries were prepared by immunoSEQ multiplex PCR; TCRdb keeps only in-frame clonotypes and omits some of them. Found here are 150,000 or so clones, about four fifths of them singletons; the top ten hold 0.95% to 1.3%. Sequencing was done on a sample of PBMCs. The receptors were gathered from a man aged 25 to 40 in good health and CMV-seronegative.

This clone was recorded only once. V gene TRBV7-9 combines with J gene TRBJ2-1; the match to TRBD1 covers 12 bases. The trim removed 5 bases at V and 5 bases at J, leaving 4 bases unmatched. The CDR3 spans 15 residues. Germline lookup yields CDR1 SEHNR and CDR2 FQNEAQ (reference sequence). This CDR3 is CASSRGQGANNEQFF. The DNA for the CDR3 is TGTGCCAGCAGCAGGGGACAGGGGGCGAACAATGAGCAGTTCTTC.

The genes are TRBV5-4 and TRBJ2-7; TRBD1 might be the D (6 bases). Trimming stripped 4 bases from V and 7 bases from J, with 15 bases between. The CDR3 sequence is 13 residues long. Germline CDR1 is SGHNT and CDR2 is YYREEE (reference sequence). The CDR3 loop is CASSKTRQEEQYF. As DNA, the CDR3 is TGTGCCAGCAGCAAGACGAGACAGGAGGAGCAGTACTTC.

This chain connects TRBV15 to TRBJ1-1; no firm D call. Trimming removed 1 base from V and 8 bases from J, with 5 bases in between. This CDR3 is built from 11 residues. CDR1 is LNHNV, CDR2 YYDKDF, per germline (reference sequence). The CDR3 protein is CATSRGTEAFF. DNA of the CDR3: TGTGCCACCAGCAGAGGAACAGAAGCTTTCTTT.

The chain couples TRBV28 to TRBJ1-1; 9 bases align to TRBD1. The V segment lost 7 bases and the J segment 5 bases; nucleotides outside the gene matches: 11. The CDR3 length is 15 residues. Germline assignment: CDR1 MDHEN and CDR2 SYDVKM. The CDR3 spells CASTPSGQGMTEAFF. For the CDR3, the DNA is TGTGCCAGCACCCCGTCGGGACAGGGCATGACTGAAGCTTTCTTT.

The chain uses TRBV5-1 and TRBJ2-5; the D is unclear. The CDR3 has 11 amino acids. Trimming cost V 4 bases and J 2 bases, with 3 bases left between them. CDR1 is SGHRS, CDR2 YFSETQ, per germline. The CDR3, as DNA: TGCGCCAGCAGCACTCAAGAGACCCAGTACTTC. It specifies CASSTQETQYF.

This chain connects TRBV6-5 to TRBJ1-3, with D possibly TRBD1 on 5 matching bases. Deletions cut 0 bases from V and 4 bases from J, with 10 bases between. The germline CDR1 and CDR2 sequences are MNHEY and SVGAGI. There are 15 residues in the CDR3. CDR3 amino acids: CASSYSRDSGNTIYF. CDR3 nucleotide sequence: TGTGCCAGCAGTTACTCGCGAGACAGCGGAAACACCATATATTTT.

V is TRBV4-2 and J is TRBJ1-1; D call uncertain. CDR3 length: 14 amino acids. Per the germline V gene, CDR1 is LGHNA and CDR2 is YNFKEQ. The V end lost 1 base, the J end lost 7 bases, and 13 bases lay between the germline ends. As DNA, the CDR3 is TGTGCCAGCAGCCAAGCAGGTATCGAACTTGAAGCTTTCTTT. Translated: CASSQAGIELEAFF.

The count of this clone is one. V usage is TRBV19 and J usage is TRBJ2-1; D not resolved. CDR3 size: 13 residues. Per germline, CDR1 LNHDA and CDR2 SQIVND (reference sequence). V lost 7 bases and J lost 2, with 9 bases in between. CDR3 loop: CASTPSPYNEQFF. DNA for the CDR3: TGTGCCAGTACCCCAAGCCCCTACAATGAGCAGTTCTTC.

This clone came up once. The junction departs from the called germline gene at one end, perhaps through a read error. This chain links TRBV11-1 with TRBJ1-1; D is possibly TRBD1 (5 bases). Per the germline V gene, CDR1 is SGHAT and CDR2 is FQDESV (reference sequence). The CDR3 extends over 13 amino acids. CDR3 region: CASSFHWGTEAFF. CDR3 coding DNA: TGTGCCAGCAGCTTCCATTGGGGGACTGAAGCCTTCTTT.

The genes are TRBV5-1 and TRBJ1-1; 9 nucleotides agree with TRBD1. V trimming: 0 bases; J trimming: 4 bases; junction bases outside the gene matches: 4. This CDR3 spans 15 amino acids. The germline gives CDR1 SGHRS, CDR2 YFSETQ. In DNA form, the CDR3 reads TGCGCCAGCAGCTTGGAACAGGGGGCGATCACTGAAGCTTTCTTT. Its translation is CASSLEQGAITEAFF.

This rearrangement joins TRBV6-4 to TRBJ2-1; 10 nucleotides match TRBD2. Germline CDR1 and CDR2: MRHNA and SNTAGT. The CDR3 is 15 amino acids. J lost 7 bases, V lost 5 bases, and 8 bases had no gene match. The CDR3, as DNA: TGTGCCAGCAGTTCCAGCGGGGGGGCCGATAATGAGCAGTTCTTC. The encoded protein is CASSSSGGADNEQFF.

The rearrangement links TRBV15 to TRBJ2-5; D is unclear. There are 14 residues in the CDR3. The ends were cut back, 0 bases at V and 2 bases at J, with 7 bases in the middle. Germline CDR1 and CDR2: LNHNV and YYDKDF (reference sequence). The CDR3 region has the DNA TGTGCCACCAGCAGAGATTTAGTACAAGAGACCCAGTACTTC. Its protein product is CATSRDLVQETQYF.

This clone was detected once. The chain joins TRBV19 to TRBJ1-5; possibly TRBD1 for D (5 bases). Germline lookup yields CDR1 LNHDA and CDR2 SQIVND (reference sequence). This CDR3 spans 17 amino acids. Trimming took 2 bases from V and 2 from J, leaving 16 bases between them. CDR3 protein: CASSISRRVKGNQPQHF. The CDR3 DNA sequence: TGTGCCAGTAGTATATCGCGCAGGGTTAAGGGCAATCAGCCCCAGCATTTT.

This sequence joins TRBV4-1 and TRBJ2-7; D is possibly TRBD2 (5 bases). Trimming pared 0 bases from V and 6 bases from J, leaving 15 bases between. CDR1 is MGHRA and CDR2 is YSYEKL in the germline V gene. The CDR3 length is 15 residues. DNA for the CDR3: TGCGCCAGCAGCCAAGATGCGGGCTTACTACGCGAGCAGTACTTC. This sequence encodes CASSQDAGLLREQYF.

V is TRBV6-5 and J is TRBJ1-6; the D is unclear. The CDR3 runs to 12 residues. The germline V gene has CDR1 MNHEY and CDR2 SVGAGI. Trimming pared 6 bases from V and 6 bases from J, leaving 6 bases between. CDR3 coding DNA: TGTGCCAGCAGACAGACTAATTCACCCCTCCACTTT. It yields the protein CASRQTNSPLHF.

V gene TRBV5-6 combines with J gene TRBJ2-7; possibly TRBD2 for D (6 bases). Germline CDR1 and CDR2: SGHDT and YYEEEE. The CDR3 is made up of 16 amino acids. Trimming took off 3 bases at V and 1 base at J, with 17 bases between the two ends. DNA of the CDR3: TGTGCCAGCAGCTCCCGTTCCGGGGGTGGATCCTACGAGCAGTACTTC. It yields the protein CASSSRSGGGSYEQYF.

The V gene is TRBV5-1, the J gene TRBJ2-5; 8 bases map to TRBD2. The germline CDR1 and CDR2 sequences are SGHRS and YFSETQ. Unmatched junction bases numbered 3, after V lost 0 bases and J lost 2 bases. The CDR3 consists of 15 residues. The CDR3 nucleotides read TGCGCCAGCAGCTTGGGGCGGGGGGCACAAGAGACCCAGTACTTC. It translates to CASSLGRGAQETQYF.

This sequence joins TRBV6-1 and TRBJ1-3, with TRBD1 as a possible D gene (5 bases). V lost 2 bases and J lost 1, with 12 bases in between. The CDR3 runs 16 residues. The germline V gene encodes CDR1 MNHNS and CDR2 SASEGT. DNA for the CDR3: TGTGCCAGCAGTGAAAGCCCGACAGTTTCTGGAAACACCATATATTTT. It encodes CASSESPTVSGNTIYF.

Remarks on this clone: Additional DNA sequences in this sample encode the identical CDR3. In nucleotides, the CDR3 is TGTGCCATTAGGACTAGCGGTACCTACGAGCAGTACTTC. Its protein product is CAIRTSGTYEQYF. The chain joins TRBV10-3 to TRBJ2-7; 10 bases line up with TRBD2. This CDR3 has 13 residues. The J segment lost 2 bases and the V segment lost 9 bases, leaving 4 bases of the junction unmatched. Germline CDR1 ENHRY, CDR2 SYGVKD.

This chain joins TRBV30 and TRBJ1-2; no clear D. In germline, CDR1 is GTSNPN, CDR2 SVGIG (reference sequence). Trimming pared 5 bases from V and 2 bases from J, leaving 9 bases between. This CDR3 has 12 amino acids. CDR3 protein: CAWARSNYGYTF. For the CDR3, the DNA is TGTGCCTGGGCCCGGAGCAACTATGGCTACACCTTC.

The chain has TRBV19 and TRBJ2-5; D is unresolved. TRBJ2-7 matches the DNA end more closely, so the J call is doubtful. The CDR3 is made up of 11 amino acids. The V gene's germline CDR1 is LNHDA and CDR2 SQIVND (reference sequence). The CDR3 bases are TGTGCCAGTAGTATTTTATACGAGCAGTACTTC. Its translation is CASSILYEQYF.

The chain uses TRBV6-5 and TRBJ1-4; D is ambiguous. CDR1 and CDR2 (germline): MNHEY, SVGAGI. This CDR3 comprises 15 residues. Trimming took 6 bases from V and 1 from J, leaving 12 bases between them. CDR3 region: CASRFSHGTNEKLFF. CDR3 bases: TGTGCCAGCAGATTTTCACATGGAACTAATGAAAAACTGTTTTTT.